Sequencing of this T cell receptor (beta chain) was carried out in a study of Ad26.COV2.S vaccination and SARS-CoV-2 variants. Study context: Each vaccinee took Ad26.COV2.S intramuscularly, once or twice 56 days apart.

The CDR3 has 15 amino acids. The germline CDR1 and CDR2 sequences are MDHEN and SYDVKM. V dropped 5 bases and J dropped 3 bases, with 15 bases sitting between them. Data came from immunoSEQ multiplex PCR; TCRdb stores just in-frame clones and leaves some out. Of under 550,000 clones in the sample, 75% to 95% are singletons; the top ten hold roughly an eighth. Whole-study findings and limits: Substantial breadth was reportedly displayed by spike-specific CD8+ and CD4+ T cell responses after vaccination. The TCR breadth and depth analyses may have understated or missed part of the total T cell responses.

As regards this clone: Its antigen is undetermined.

The treatment denotes: some 19 received Ad26.COV2.S at low or high dose, single or two shots; about 5 received placebo; per-sample allocation not given. Sampling took place 63 days after the first vaccine or placebo injection. It was Wuhan-strain SARS-CoV-2 spike that the Ad26 vaccine vector expressed. This sample comprised peripheral blood, obtained in a trial of Ad26.COV2.S vaccine versus placebo. This sequence originates from a person between 18 and 65 years old who received the Ad26.COV2.S COVID-19 vaccine or a placebo. This sequence joins TRBV28 and TRBJ2-3; tentative D call: TRBD2 (6 bases). This chain's CDR3 is CASSAPSALTDTQYF. The CDR3 bases are TGTGCCAGCAGTGCGCCTAGCGCTTTAACAGATACGCAGTATTTT.